The source of this TCR beta chain is a study of cytomegalovirus exposure and HLA in healthy donors. Germline V gives CDR1 SGHNT, CDR2 YYREEE (reference sequence). Between the trimmed V and J ends, which lost 0 bases and 6 bases, there was a span of 16 bases. This CDR3 spans 15 amino acids. In the PCR, 60 Vbeta and 13 Jbeta primers were used. Clones were read by immunoSEQ multiplex PCR, and TCRdb kept only the in-frame ones, dropping some. The table lists about 120,000 clones, roughly 76% of them singletons. V gene TRBV5-4 combines with J gene TRBJ2-7; D is unclear. This TCR was recovered from a middle-aged woman in good health and CMV-seropositive. The sample taken for sequencing was PBMCs. This CDR3 reads CASSLGANKPLEQYF. The CDR3 DNA sequence: TGTGCCAGCAGCTTGGGGGCAAATAAGCCCCTCGAGCAGTACTTC.